Sequencing of this TCR beta chain was carried out in a study of CD8 T cells in ankylosing spondylitis. General study points: Blood from ankylosing spondylitis patients appeared to carry a characteristic roughly 8-variant TCR beta motif.

Each CDR3 protein is one row after TCRdb ran MiXCR on the 5' RACE reads. This table holds roughly 700,000 distinct CDR3 sequences, 19% found once. The V gene lost 4 bases and the J gene lost 0 bases, with 16 bases spanning the gap. Germline CDR1 and CDR2: SGHRS and YFSETQ. This CDR3 comprises 17 residues. This clonotype was observed a few times. Its antigen remains unidentified. The sequenced sample consisted of blood, either unsorted or a sorted T cell fraction (not recorded which). The chain joins TRBV5-1 to TRBJ2-2; D is unclear. The source is a male donor with ankylosing spondylitis. The DNA for the CDR3 is TGCGCCAGCAGCCCCCGACCCGGACCAACGAACACCGGGGAGCTGTTTTTT. It is translated as CASSPRPGPTNTGELFF.